A single sample is the source of the 24 T cell receptor beta chains below, sequenced in a study of T cell repertoires in cytomegalovirus infection. TCRdb recomputed calls from the reads with MiXCR, one row per CDR3 protein. The sample shows 300,000 to 450,000 distinct CDR3 sequences, approximately 18% of them seen only once. Sequenced: PBMCs. The receptors derive from a human donor in good health (CMV status not recorded). Some clones in this sample may be carry-over from other donors' samples.

This clonotype was detected only a few times. Being one base from a much bigger clone, this may be a read error. The gene calls are TRBV7-8 and TRBJ2-3; perhaps TRBD2 as D (6 bases). Trimming took 5 bases from V and 4 from J, leaving 10 bases between them. The CDR3 runs to 13 residues. CDR1 and CDR2 (germline): SGHVS, FQNEAQ. This CDR3 reads CASSRAGPDTQYF. As DNA, the CDR3 is TGTGCCAGCAGCCGGGCGGGGCCAGATACGCAGTATTTT.

The V and J genes are TRBV2 and TRBJ2-3; perhaps TRBD1 as D (5 bases). The CDR3 contains 12 residues. V was cut by 8 bases and J by 0 bases, with 6 bases left in between. CDR1 and CDR2 (germline): SNHLY, FYNNEI. The CDR3 reads CASDRSTDTQYF. CDR3 nucleotide sequence: TGTGCCAGCGACAGAAGCACAGATACGCAGTATTTT. Complete variable domain (other parts from reference TRBV2 and TRBJ2-3): EPEVTQTPSHQVTQMGQEVILRCVPISNHLYFYWYRQILGQKVEFLVSFYNNEISEKSEIFDDQFSVERPDGSNFTLKIRSTKLEDSAMYFCASDRSTDTQYFGPGTRLTVL.

There are many counts of this clonotype. The chain couples TRBV7-6 to TRBJ2-5, with D uncertain. Germline V gives CDR1 SGHVS, CDR2 FNYEAQ. Trimming stripped 3 bases from V and 5 bases from J, with 16 bases between. This CDR3 spans 15 amino acids. CDR3 nucleotide sequence: TGTGCCAGCAGCTTGCTTAGCAATAGGGTGGAGACCCAGTACTTC. Its protein is CASSLLSNRVETQYF. Complete variable domain (other parts from reference TRBV7-6 and TRBJ2-5): GAGVSQSPRYKVTKRGQDVALRCDPISGHVSLYWYRQALGQGPEFLTYFNYEAQQDKSGLPNDRFSAERPEGSISTLTIQRTEQRDSAMYRCASSLLSNRVETQYFGPGTRLLVL.

The chain joins TRBV14 to TRBJ2-3, with D perhaps TRBD1 (5 bases). There are 15 residues in the CDR3. The V end was cut by 5 bases, the J end by 2 bases, with 14 bases between. Germline loops: CDR1 SGHDN, CDR2 FVKESK. CDR3 sequence reads: CASSLGAAFTDTQYF. The CDR3 DNA is TGTGCCAGCAGCTTAGGGGCGGCGTTCACAGATACGCAGTATTTT.

This clonotype was detected many times. The chain employs TRBV7-2 and TRBJ2-3, with 8 bases that match TRBD2. The CDR3 consists of 15 residues. Trimming at V came to 7 bases and at J to 5 bases, leaving 11 bases not matched to a gene. Germline V CDR1 and CDR2: SGHTA, FQGNSA. The CDR3 DNA reads as TGTGCCAGCACCCCGCGGCTAGCGGGTAGAGATACGCAGTATTTT. Translated: CASTPRLAGRDTQYF.

This clonotype was counted between two and nine times. The J gene is TRBJ1-1, the V gene TRBV11-2; TRBD1 matches at 7 bases. Germline V gene sequence: CDR1 SGHAT, CDR2 FQNNGV. This CDR3 contains 15 residues. V trimming: 1 base; J trimming: 3 bases; junction bases outside the gene matches: 5. DNA of the CDR3: TGTGCCAGCAGCTTAGGAGGGGGCTGGGACACTGAAGCTTTCTTT. It yields the protein CASSLGGGWDTEAFF.

Only one count was recorded for this clonotype. One junction end does not reproduce the germline sequence, and a read error may be involved. The chain joins TRBV12-3 or TRBV12-4 to TRBJ1-2; D is uncertain. The CDR3 has 14 amino acids. DNA for the CDR3: TGTGCCAGCACCATAGGCACAACTAACTATGGCTGCACCTTC. Its translation: CASTIGTTNYGCTF.

In its sample, this clonotype was seen many times. The chain couples TRBV7-2 to TRBJ2-7; no clear D. This CDR3 has 13 amino acids. V dropped 7 bases and J dropped 5 bases, with 15 bases sitting between them. The germline V gene has CDR1 SGHTA and CDR2 FQGNSA. CDR3 nucleotide sequence: TGTGCCAGCACAAGTAGGATGTTCCACGAGCAGTACTTC. Its protein is CASTSRMFHEQYF.

In its sample, this clonotype was seen many times. V is TRBV19 and J is TRBJ2-1; 11 nucleotides align to TRBD2. The CDR3 is 15 amino acids. From germline, CDR1 is LNHDA and CDR2 SQIVND (reference sequence). With 3 bases clipped from V and 9 bases from J, the junction kept 7 bases outside the gene matches. DNA of the CDR3: TGTGCCAGTAGTATGGGTAGCGGGAGGGGTGTTGAGCAGTTCTTC. It translates to CASSMGSGRGVEQFF. The full variable domain, completed using reference TRBV19 and TRBJ2-1, is DGGITQSPKYLFRKEGQNVTLSCEQNLNHDAMYWYRQDPGQGLRLIYYSQIVNDFQKGDIAEGYSVSREKKESFPLTVTSAQKNPTAFYLCASSMGSGRGVEQFFGPGTRLTVL.

This clonotype showed up just a few times. This chain connects TRBV19 to TRBJ1-1; D perhaps matches TRBD1 (6 bases). Germline CDR1 reads LNHDA; CDR2 reads SQIVND (reference sequence). V was shortened by 9 bases and J by 4 bases, with 12 bases between the two germline ends. CDR3 length: 12 residues. This chain's CDR3 is CASPQGGTEAFF. The CDR3 DNA sequence: TGTGCCAGCCCACAGGGAGGCACTGAAGCTTTCTTT.

The rearrangement joins TRBV10-3 to TRBJ2-7; tentatively, D is TRBD2 (5 bases). The CDR3 has 15 amino acids. Germline V CDR1 and CDR2: ENHRY, SYGVKD. The V gene lost 5 bases and the J gene lost 6 bases, with 20 bases spanning the gap. The CDR3 region is CAISRAGLPTGEQYF. CDR3 coding DNA: TGTGCCATCAGTCGGGCGGGTCTCCCCACGGGCGAGCAGTACTTC.

The CDR3 nucleotides are TGTGCCAGCAGGGAGGAACACTATGGCTACACCTTC. It specifies CASREEHYGYTF. The chain couples TRBV28 to TRBJ1-2; unclear D gene. The CDR3 loop spans 12 amino acids. The germline V gene encodes CDR1 MDHEN and CDR2 SYDVKM. V was cut by 6 bases and J by 3 bases, with 8 bases left in between.

The chain employs TRBV12-3 or TRBV12-4 and TRBJ1-2; D perhaps matches TRBD1 (5 bases). The V gene lost 4 bases and the J gene lost 4 bases, with 10 bases spanning the gap. This CDR3 has 13 residues. Here the CDR3 reads CASSSQAGYGYTF. The CDR3 nucleotides read TGTGCCAGCAGTTCACAGGCGGGCTATGGCTACACCTTC.

This clonotype was counted at least ten times. V usage is TRBV7-2 and J usage is TRBJ1-2, with TRBD1 matching over 7 bases. J lost 4 bases, V lost 2 bases, and 1 base had no gene match. This CDR3 has 13 residues. Germline loops: CDR1 SGHTA, CDR2 FQGNSA. The CDR3 region has the DNA TGTGCCAGCAGCTTACAGGGGGGCTATGGCTACACCTTC. It yields the protein CASSLQGGYGYTF. The complete variable domain, with remaining parts taken from reference TRBV7-2 and TRBJ1-2, reads GAGVSQSPSNKVTEKGKDVELRCDPISGHTALYWYRQSLGQGLEFLIYFQGNSAPDKSGLPSDRFSAERTGGSVSTLTIQRTQQEDSAVYLCASSLQGGYGYTFGSGTRLTVV.

This clonotype appeared a few times. This chain connects TRBV6-1 to TRBJ1-3; 11 positions match TRBD1. Germline CDR1 and CDR2: MNHNS and SASEGT. V lost 6 bases, J lost 3 bases, and 7 bases stayed unmatched. CDR3 length: 16 amino acids. Here the CDR3 DNA reads TGTGCCAGCAGCGGGACAGGGGGTTCGGGTGGAAACACCATATATTTT. Translated, it gives CASSGTGGSGGNTIYF.

This clonotype came up many times. The chain joins TRBV20-1 to TRBJ1-2, with D possibly TRBD1 on 5 matching bases. The CDR3 is 16 residues long. Germline lookup yields CDR1 DFQATT and CDR2 SNEGSKA (reference sequence). V was clipped by 0 bases and J by 6 bases, with 20 bases between them. The chain's CDR3 is CSARDPGSGQQNGYTF. DNA for the CDR3: TGCAGTGCTAGAGATCCGGGGTCGGGGCAGCAGAATGGCTACACCTTC.

The genes are TRBV24-1 and TRBJ2-1, with 10 bases identical to TRBD2. The germline CDR1 and CDR2 sequences are KGHDR and SFDVKD. V lost 3 bases and J lost 0; bases outside the gene matches: 1. The CDR3 has 16 amino acids. The CDR3 is CATSDASGSSYNEQFF. In nucleotides, the CDR3 is TGTGCCACCAGTGATGCTAGCGGGAGCTCCTACAATGAGCAGTTCTTC.

V usage is TRBV20-1 and J usage is TRBJ2-7; TRBD2 aligns across 12 bases. With 4 bases clipped from V and 2 bases from J, the junction kept 12 bases outside the gene matches. Germline V lookup: CDR1 DFQATT, CDR2 SNEGSKA (reference sequence). CDR3 length: 17 residues. This CDR3 reads CSAKSVLASGGAYEQYF. DNA of the CDR3: TGCAGTGCTAAAAGCGTATTGGCTAGCGGGGGGGCCTACGAGCAGTACTTC.

This clonotype was seen a few times. V usage is TRBV6-5 and J usage is TRBJ2-7; D possibly corresponds to TRBD1 (6 bases). Germline assignment: CDR1 MNHEY and CDR2 SVGAGI. This CDR3 comprises 14 residues. Trimming removed 8 bases from V and 1 base from J, with 15 bases in between. The chain's CDR3 is CASFRTGHSYEQYF. The CDR3 bases are TGTGCCAGCTTTCGGACGGGACATTCCTACGAGCAGTACTTC.

DNA for the CDR3: TGTGCTAGTGGTTTTTCCGACTCTGGGGCCAACGTCCTGACTTTC. Protein: CASGFSDSGANVLTF. The chain employs TRBV12-5 and TRBJ2-6; D not resolved. The CDR3 has 15 amino acids. With 3 bases removed from V and 0 bases from J, the gap between germline ends came to 6 bases. Germline CDR1 LGHNT, CDR2 FRNRAP.

Note on this clonotype: This sequence may be a read error, since a much larger clone differs from it by one base. The CDR3 does not end in the conserved phenylalanine or tryptophan, so this is likely a read error. The CDR3 spells CASSHGGPHYGYTL. The DNA for the CDR3 is TGTGCCAGCAGCCACGGGGGGCCCCACTATGGCTACACCCTC. This chain uses TRBV28 with TRBJ1-2, with a weak D call TRBD1 (6 bases). Germline CDR1 and CDR2: MDHEN and SYDVKM. This CDR3 is 14 amino acids long. Trimming shortened V by 6 bases and J by 3 bases, and 14 bases separated the two germline ends.

In this sample, this clonotype turned up many times. The chain uses TRBV19 and TRBJ1-5; D unresolved. The CDR3 has 15 residues. Trimming stripped 6 bases from V and 2 bases from J, with 14 bases between. Germline V gene lookup returns CDR1 LNHDA and CDR2 SQIVND (reference sequence). The CDR3 spells CASRPLLGRNQPQHF. CDR3 sequence (DNA): TGTGCCAGTAGACCCCTCTTAGGCCGCAATCAGCCCCAGCATTTT.

In its sample, this clonotype was seen a few times. The J gene is TRBJ1-1, the V gene TRBV5-5; D unclear. The CDR3 is made up of 13 amino acids. The V gene lost 7 bases and the J gene lost 1 base, with 11 bases spanning the gap. CDR1 and CDR2 (germline): SGHKS, YYEKEE (reference sequence). CDR3 sequence (DNA): TGTGCCAGCCAATTTCAAGCGAACACTGAAGCTTTCTTT. Amino acid sequence: CASQFQANTEAFF.

This clonotype was seen more than once but under ten times. CDR3 loop: CASSYHTEAFF. CDR3 in DNA: TGTGCCAGCAGTTATCACACTGAAGCTTTCTTT. The V and J genes are TRBV2 and TRBJ1-1; no definite D call. CDR1 SNHLY and CDR2 FYNNEI come from the germline V gene. CDR3 length equals 11 residues. V gave up 5 bases and J gave up 3 bases, with 4 bases separating them.